This TCR beta chain appears in the sequencing data of a study of CD8 T cells in Susac syndrome. It was negative isolation that provided the CD8+ and CD4+ T cells, whereas TEMRA cells were enriched by FACS. J was trimmed by 8 bases and V by 6 bases; bases with no gene match: 18. The CDR3 spans 17 residues. The germline gives CDR1 MNHGY, CDR2 SAAAGT. RNA in amounts of about 0.45 to 1 ug was reverse transcribed with random hexamers. A single record per CDR3 protein comes from TCRdb applying MiXCR to the immunoSEQ multiplex PCR reads. Here the sample spans around 270,000 distinct CDR3 sequences, 75% to 90% being singletons.

The chain uses TRBV6-8 and TRBJ2-2; TRBD2 matches 7 bases. The sample consisted of CD8+ T cells from PBMCs. The sequence was collected from a human donor with multiple sclerosis. The CDR3 DNA reads as TGTGCCAGCAGCCCAGAAGTCGGGACTATGCAGCAAGGGGAGCTGTTTTTT. Translated: CASSPEVGTMQQGELFF.